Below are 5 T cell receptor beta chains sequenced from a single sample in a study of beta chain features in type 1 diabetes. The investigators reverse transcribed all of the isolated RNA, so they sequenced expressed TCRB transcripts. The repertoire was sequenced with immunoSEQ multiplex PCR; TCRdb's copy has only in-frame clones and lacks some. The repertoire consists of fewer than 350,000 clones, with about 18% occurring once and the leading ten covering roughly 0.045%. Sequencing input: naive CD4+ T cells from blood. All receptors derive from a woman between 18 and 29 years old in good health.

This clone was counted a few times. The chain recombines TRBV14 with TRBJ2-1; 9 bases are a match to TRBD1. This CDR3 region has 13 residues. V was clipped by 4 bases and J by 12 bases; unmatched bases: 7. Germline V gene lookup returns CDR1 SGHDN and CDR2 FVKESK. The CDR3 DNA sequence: TGTGCCAGCAGCCTGAACAGGGGGCGCGGGCAGTTCTTC. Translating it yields CASSLNRGRGQFF.

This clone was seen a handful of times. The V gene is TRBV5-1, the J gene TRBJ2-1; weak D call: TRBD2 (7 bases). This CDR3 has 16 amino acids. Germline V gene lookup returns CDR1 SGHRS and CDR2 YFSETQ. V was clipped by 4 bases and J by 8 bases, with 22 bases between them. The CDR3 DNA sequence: TGCGCCAGCAGCCCCATGGGGGGGGGCCGTACATATGAGCAGTTCTTC. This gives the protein CASSPMGGGRTYEQFF. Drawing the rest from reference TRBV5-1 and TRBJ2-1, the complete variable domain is KAGVTQTPRYLIKTRGQQVTLSCSPISGHRSVSWYQQTPGQGLQFLFEYFSETQRNKGNFPGRFSGRQFSNSRSEMNVSTLELGDSALYLCASSPMGGGRTYEQFFGPGTRLTVL.

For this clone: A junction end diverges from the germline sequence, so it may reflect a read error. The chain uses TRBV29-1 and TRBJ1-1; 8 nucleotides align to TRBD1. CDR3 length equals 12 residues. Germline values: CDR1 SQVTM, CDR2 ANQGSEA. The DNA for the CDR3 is TGCAGCGTTCAAGACAGGGGCACTGAAGCTTTCTTT. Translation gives CSVQDRGTEAFF.

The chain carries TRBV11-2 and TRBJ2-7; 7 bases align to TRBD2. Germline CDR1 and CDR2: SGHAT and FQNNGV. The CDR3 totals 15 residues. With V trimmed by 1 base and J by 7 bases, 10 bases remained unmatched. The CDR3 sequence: CASSLGGLTSKEQYF. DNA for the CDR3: TGTGCCAGCAGCTTAGGTGGCCTGACTAGCAAGGAGCAGTACTTC.

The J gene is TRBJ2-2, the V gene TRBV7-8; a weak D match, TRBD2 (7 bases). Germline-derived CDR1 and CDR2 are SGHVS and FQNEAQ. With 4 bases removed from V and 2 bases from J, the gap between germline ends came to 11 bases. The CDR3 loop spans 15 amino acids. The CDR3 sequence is CASSSRGANTGELFF. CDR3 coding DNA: TGTGCCAGCAGCTCCCGGGGGGCCAACACCGGGGAGCTGTTTTTT.